This T cell receptor (beta chain) was captured in a study of identical twins. This clonotype was observed at least ten times. With 2 bases removed from V and 7 bases from J, the gap between germline ends came to 8 bases. The CDR3 runs 12 residues. Each cDNA held unique molecular identifiers, and template switching gave it a universal primer site. TCRdb processed the 5' RACE reads anew with MiXCR; each CDR3 protein has one entry. The data show about 900,000 distinct CDR3 sequences, 10% to 15% seen once. The same specimen was also included in a second study, on yellow fever vaccine responses in identical twins.

The TCR sequence derives from a woman under 30 in good health. The sequencing input was PBMCs. V and J are TRBV12-3 or TRBV12-4 and TRBJ1-1, with D unclear. CDR3 DNA: TGTGCCAGCAGTTTATGGGGAGGTGAAGCTTTCTTT. Encoded protein: CASSLWGGEAFF.